This T cell receptor (beta chain) derives from a study of CD8 T cells in ankylosing spondylitis. This clonotype has ten or more counts. The antigen remains unidentified. The study, taken as a whole, reports: Previous work reported some of these motif variants in the synovial fluid and blood of reactive arthritis. Reports say disease-linked clones showed up significantly more in matched ankylosing spondylitis synovial fluid. Blood from ankylosing spondylitis patients appeared to carry a characteristic roughly 8-variant TCR beta motif.

Each CDR3 protein is one row after TCRdb ran MiXCR on the 5' RACE reads. The table records almost 400,000 distinct CDR3 sequences, around 24% of them present only once. This TCR came from a male donor with ankylosing spondylitis. Sequenced: blood, either unsorted or a sorted T cell fraction (not recorded which).

CDR3 loop: CSAAAHVPGELFF. Written as DNA, the CDR3 is TGCAGTGCAGCCGCCCACGTCCCCGGGGAGCTGTTTTTT. The chain has TRBV20-1 and TRBJ2-2; D call uncertain. Germline CDR1 is DFQATT and CDR2 is SNEGSKA (reference sequence). The germline V and J ends were trimmed by 6 bases and 6 bases, with 14 bases remaining between them. CDR3 length: 13 residues.